Following are 11 T cell receptor beta chains from one sample sequenced in a study of CD8+ T cells in alopecia areata. In each case, RNA was isolated and then reverse transcribed into cDNA as the sequencing template. Measured with immunoSEQ multiplex PCR; TCRdb has only the in-frame clones, and not every one. The sample consists of around 61,000 clones, about half of them appearing once. The sequencing used CD8+ T cells sorted from blood, collected at week 0. These receptors were obtained from a human donor with alopecia areata.

This clone has a handful of counts. The V call is TRBV4-1, the J call TRBJ2-5; 8 nucleotides align to TRBD1. Looked up from germline, CDR1 is MGHRA and CDR2 is YSYEKL. The ends lost 0 bases at V and 9 bases at J; junction bases unmatched: 12. The CDR3 is made up of 16 amino acids. CDR3 protein: CASSQDTGGSYLSQYF. Here the CDR3 DNA reads TGCGCCAGCAGCCAAGATACAGGGGGGAGCTACTTGTCCCAGTACTTC.

This clone showed up just once. One junction end disagrees with the germline gene, perhaps due to a read error. The chain uses TRBV6-5 and TRBJ2-1; no clear D gene. Germline V gene lookup returns CDR1 MNHEY and CDR2 SVGAGI. The CDR3 has 14 residues. The CDR3 DNA reads as TGTGCCATCAGTGTGACGGGCCAGTACAATGAGCAGTTCTTC. It specifies CAISVTGQYNEQFF.

The rearrangement uses TRBV6-1 and TRBJ1-1; D remains ambiguous. CDR3 size: 11 residues. Germline V lookup: CDR1 MNHNS, CDR2 SASEGT. Trimming took 3 bases from V and 11 from J, leaving 10 bases between them. The CDR3 sequence: CASSDDMEAFF. DNA of the CDR3: TGTGCCAGCAGTGACGACATGGAGGCTTTCTTT.

This clone was detected a few times. The J gene is TRBJ2-7, the V gene TRBV10-3; D is uncertain. The V and J ends lost 7 bases and 4 bases respectively, with 11 bases between them. The CDR3 is 12 residues long. Germline V lookup: CDR1 ENHRY, CDR2 SYGVKD. CDR3 protein: CAIMGKEYEQYF. The DNA for the CDR3 is TGTGCCATCATGGGGAAGGAGTACGAGCAGTACTTC.

The chain carries TRBV7-9 and TRBJ1-1; D may be TRBD1 (5 bases). Germline loops: CDR1 SEHNR, CDR2 FQNEAQ (reference sequence). This CDR3 contains 11 residues. V lost 5 bases and J lost 6, with 7 bases in between. CDR3 amino acids: CASSRGAEAFF. The CDR3 region has the DNA TGTGCCAGCAGCCGGGGGGCTGAAGCTTTCTTT.

This chain links TRBV19 with TRBJ2-7, with 11 positions matching TRBD1. The germline CDR1 and CDR2 sequences are LNHDA and SQIVND (reference sequence). The CDR3 covers 14 residues. J gave up 3 bases and V 5 bases, and 3 bases lay outside the gene matches. The CDR3 bases are TGTGCCAGTAGTGGCGGGACAGGGGGCTACGAGCAGTACTTC. As protein: CASSGGTGGYEQYF.

This clone was observed at least ten times. For the CDR3, the DNA is TGTGCCAGCAGCTTCACAGGGGACTATGGCTACACCTTC. Residues: CASSFTGDYGYTF. The V call is TRBV9, the J call TRBJ1-2, with 7 bases aligning to TRBD1. This CDR3 has 13 amino acids. Germline trimming cut 4 bases from V and 3 bases from J; bases unmatched to any gene: 3. Germline CDR1 and CDR2: SGDLS and YYNGEE.

This chain joins TRBV6-5 and TRBJ2-3; D is unresolved. Germline CDR1 reads MNHEY; CDR2 reads SVGAGI. V was pared by 2 bases and J by 6 bases, with 9 bases between. This CDR3 contains 13 residues. DNA for the CDR3: TGTGCCAGCAGTTACGGTGCTGGGGATACGCAGTATTTT. It is translated as CASSYGAGDTQYF.

This clone has more than one count but fewer than ten. V usage is TRBV6-6 and J usage is TRBJ2-7; no reliable D call. V was cut by 5 bases and J by 2 bases, with 13 bases left in between. CDR3 length: 14 amino acids. Per germline, CDR1 MNHNY and CDR2 SVGAGI (reference sequence). The CDR3 DNA sequence: TGTGCCAGCAGTCGCGACATTAGCCCCTACGAGCAGTACTTC. This translates into CASSRDISPYEQYF.

The rearrangement uses TRBV4-1 and TRBJ2-7, with D possibly being TRBD1 or TRBD2 (5 bases each). From germline, CDR1 is MGHRA and CDR2 YSYEKL. The length of the CDR3 is 15 residues. V lost 1 base, J lost 3 bases, and 13 bases lay in between. CDR3 nucleotides: TGCGCCAGCAGCCAAGGGATCAGGGACGGCTACGAGCAGTACTTC. Translation gives CASSQGIRDGYEQYF.

This clone was picked up one time. The chain carries TRBV27 and TRBJ1-5, with 8 bases aligning to TRBD1. V gave up 5 bases and J gave up 3 bases; unmatched junction bases: 6. This CDR3 has 15 amino acids. CDR1 and CDR2 from the germline V gene are MNHEY and SMNVEV (reference sequence). As DNA, the CDR3 is TGTGCCAGCAGTCCCGGGACAGGCAACAATCAGCCCCAGCATTTT. It translates to CASSPGTGNNQPQHF.